The source of this T cell receptor (beta chain) is a study of blood T cell repertoires in COVID-19. Study at large: T cells, B-cell-depleted T cells, or PBMCs supplied cDNA or gDNA.

Per the original data handling: Reference gene primer amplification gave nucleated cell count estimates. Only in-frame clones appear in the TCRdb table, and some are missing; sequencing was by immunoSEQ multiplex PCR. The V and J calls and the clone size are those of that table, but D and trimming were determined from the DNA. The sample includes around 97,000 clones, around 87% of them seen just once. The junction had 7 bases not matched to a gene; V was cut back by 3 bases and J by 8 bases. The length of the CDR3 is 15 residues. Germline V CDR1 and CDR2: SGHAT, FQDESV (reference sequence). This chain uses TRBV11-1 with TRBJ1-4; 9 bases agree with TRBD1. The TCR sequence derives from a human donor in a cohort sampled during active COVID-19. Input material: peripheral blood. Here the CDR3 reads CASSFTGTGPEKLFF. The CDR3 DNA is TGTGCCAGCAGCTTTACCGGGACAGGGCCGGAAAAACTGTTTTTT.